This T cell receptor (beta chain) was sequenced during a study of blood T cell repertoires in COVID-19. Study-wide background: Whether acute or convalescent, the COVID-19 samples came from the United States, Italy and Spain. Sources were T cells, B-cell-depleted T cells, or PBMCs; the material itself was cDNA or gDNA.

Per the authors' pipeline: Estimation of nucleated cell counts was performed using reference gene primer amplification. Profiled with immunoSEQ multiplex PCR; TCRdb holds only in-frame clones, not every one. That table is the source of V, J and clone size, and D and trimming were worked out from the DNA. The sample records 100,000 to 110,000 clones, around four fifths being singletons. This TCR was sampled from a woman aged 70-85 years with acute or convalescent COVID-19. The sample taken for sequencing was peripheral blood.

The CDR3 loop is CASIPGGGLSEQFF. CDR3 DNA sequence: TGTGCCAGCATCCCCGGGGGGGGCCTCAGTGAGCAGTTCTTC. The rearrangement links TRBV28 to TRBJ2-1, with TRBD2 identical over 8 bases. Per the germline V gene, CDR1 is MDHEN and CDR2 is SYDVKM. Trimming removed 7 bases from V and 9 bases from J; junction bases left unmatched: 11. The CDR3 spans 14 residues.